This TCR beta chain was sequenced for a study of blood T cell repertoires in COVID-19. Study details: Sites in the United States, Italy and Spain provided acute and convalescent COVID-19 samples. PBMCs, B-cell-depleted T cells, or T cells provided the cDNA or gDNA that made up the material.

The CDR3 consists of 16 residues. V dropped 1 base and J dropped 6; count of bases not matched to a gene: 10. Germline lookup yields CDR1 SGHDN and CDR2 FVKESK. TCRdb's table, derived via immunoSEQ multiplex PCR, lists solely in-frame clones and lacks some. Here the sample spans some 200,000 clones, approximately 82% being singletons. The rearrangement joins TRBV14 to TRBJ1-2, with TRBD1 identical over 8 bases. The sequencing sample was made of peripheral blood. The clonotype comes from a human donor in a cohort sampled during active COVID-19. The DNA for the CDR3 is TGTGCCAGCAGCCAAGCTGGGGCAGGGGGCGTGAATGGCTACACCTTC. This codes for CASSQAGAGGVNGYTF.